This TCR beta chain stems from a study of technical replicates of blood from a handful of donors. Only in-frame clones appear in the TCRdb table, and some are missing; sequencing was by immunoSEQ multiplex PCR. This table has roughly 72,000 clones, 90% to 95% appearing once. This TCR was recovered from a human donor in good health. Material for sequencing was T cells isolated from PBMCs.

CDR3 sequence reads: CASSLGQPGLGVNEQFF. DNA of the CDR3: TGTGCCAGCAGCTTGGGCCAGCCGGGACTCGGAGTTAATGAGCAGTTCTTC. The chain carries TRBV7-3 and TRBJ2-1, with D possibly being TRBD2 (6 bases). The CDR3 length is 17 residues. The germline V gene encodes CDR1 SGHTA and CDR2 FQGTGA. Between the trimmed V and J ends, which lost 3 bases and 7 bases, there was a span of 22 bases.